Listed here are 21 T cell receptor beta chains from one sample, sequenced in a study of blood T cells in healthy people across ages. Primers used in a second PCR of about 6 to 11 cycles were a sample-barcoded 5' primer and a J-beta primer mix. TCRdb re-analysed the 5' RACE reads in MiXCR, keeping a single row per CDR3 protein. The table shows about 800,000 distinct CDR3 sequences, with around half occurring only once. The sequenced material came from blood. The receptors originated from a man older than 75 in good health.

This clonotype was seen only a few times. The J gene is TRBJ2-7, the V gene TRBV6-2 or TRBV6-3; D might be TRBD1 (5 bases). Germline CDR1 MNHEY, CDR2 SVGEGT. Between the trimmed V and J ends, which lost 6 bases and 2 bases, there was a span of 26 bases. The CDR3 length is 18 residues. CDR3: CASSHLVDPGLITYEQYF. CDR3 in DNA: TGTGCCAGCAGCCACCTTGTGGATCCAGGGCTTATCACCTACGAGCAGTACTTC.

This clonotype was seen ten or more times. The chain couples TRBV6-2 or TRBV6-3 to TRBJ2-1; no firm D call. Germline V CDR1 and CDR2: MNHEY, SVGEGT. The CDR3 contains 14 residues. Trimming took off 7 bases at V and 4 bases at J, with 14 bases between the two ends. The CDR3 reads CASIGQSAYNEQFF. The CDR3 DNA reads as TGTGCCAGCATTGGGCAGTCCGCTTACAATGAGCAGTTCTTC.

CDR3 in DNA: TGTGCCAGCAGGCTAGCGGGTACACAAGAGACCCAGTACTTC. Its protein is CASRLAGTQETQYF. J is TRBJ2-5 and V is TRBV6-5; 8 positions match TRBD2. The CDR3 is 14 amino acids. The germline V gene has CDR1 MNHEY and CDR2 SVGAGI. Trimming at V came to 6 bases and at J to 2 bases, leaving 5 bases not matched to a gene.

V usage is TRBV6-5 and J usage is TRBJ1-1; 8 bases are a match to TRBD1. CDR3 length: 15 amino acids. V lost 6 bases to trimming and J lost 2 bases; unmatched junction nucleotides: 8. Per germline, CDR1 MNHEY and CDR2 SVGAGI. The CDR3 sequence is CASSREDRGNTEAFF. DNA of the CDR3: TGTGCCAGCAGCAGGGAAGACAGGGGAAACACTGAAGCTTTCTTT.

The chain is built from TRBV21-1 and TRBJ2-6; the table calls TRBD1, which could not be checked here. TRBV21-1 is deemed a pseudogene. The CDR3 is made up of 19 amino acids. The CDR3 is CASSRTDSPNLSGANVLTF. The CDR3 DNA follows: TGTGCCAGCAGCAGGACGGACAGCCCTAACCTTTCTGGGGCCAACGTCCTGACTTTC.

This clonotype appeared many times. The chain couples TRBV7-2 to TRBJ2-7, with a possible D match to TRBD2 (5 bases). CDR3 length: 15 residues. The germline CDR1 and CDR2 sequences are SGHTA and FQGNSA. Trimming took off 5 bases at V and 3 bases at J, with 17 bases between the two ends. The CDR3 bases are TGTGCCAGCAGCGAAGAGCCGGACTGGGGCTACGAGCAGTACTTC. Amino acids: CASSEEPDWGYEQYF. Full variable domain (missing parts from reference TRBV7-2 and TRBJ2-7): GAGVSQSPSNKVTEKGKDVELRCDPISGHTALYWYRQSLGQGLEFLIYFQGNSAPDKSGLPSDRFSAERTGGSVSTLTIQRTQQEDSAVYLCASSEEPDWGYEQYFGPGTRLTVT.

The CDR3 DNA reads TGCAGTGCTAGAGTTAACAACCCAGTTTTGGGCACTGAAGCTTTCTTT. Its translation is CSARVNNPVLGTEAFF. The gene calls are TRBV20-1 and TRBJ1-1; D is unresolved. This CDR3 contains 16 residues. V lost 1 base and J lost 4, with 19 bases in between. Germline CDR1 and CDR2: DFQATT and SNEGSKA (reference sequence).

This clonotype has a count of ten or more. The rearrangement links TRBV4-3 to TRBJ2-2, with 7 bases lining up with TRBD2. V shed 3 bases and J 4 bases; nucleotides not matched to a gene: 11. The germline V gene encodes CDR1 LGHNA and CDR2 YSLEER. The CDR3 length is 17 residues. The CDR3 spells CASSQTALAMSTGELFF. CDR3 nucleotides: TGCGCCAGCAGCCAGACGGCACTAGCGATGAGCACCGGGGAGCTGTTTTTT.

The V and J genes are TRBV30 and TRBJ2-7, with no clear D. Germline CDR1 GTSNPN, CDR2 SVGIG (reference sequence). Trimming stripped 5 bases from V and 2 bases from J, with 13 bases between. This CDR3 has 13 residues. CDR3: CAWGRVSTYEQYF. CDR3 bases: TGTGCCTGGGGTCGGGTCAGTACCTACGAGCAGTACTTC.

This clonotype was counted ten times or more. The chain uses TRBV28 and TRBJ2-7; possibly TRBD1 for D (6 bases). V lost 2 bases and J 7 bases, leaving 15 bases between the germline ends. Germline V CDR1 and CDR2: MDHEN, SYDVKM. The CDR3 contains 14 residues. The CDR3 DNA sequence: TGTGCCAGCAGTTTAAGGTGGGGGCTGGGGGAGCAGTACTTC. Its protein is CASSLRWGLGEQYF.

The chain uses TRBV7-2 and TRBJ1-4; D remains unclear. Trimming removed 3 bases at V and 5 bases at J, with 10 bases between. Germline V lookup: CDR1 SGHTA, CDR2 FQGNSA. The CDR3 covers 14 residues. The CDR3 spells CASSFGLRNEKLFF. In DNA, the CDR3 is TGTGCCAGCAGCTTCGGATTGCGAAATGAAAAACTGTTTTTT.

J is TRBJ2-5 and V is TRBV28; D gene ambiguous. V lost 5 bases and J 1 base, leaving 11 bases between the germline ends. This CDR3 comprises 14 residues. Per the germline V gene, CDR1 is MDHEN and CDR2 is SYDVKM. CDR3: CASSARTIQETQYF. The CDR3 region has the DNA TGTGCCAGCAGTGCTAGGACCATCCAAGAGACCCAGTACTTC.

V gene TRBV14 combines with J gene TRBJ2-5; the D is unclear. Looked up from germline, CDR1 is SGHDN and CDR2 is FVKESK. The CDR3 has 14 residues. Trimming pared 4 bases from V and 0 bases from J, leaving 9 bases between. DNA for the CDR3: TGTGCCAGCAGCCCCCAAGCGTACCAAGAGACCCAGTACTTC. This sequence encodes CASSPQAYQETQYF.

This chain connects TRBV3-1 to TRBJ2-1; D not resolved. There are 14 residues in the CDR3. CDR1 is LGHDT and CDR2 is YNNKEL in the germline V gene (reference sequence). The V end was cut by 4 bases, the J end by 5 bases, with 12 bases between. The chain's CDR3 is CASSPYRNDNEQFF. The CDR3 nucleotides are TGTGCCAGCAGCCCGTACCGTAACGACAATGAGCAGTTCTTC.

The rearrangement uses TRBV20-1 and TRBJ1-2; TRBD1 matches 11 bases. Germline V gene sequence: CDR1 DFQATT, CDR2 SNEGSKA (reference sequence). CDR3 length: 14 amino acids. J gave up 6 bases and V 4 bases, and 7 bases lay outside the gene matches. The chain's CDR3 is CSATLDRGRNGYTF. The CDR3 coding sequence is TGCAGTGCTACTTTGGACAGGGGGCGAAATGGCTACACCTTC.

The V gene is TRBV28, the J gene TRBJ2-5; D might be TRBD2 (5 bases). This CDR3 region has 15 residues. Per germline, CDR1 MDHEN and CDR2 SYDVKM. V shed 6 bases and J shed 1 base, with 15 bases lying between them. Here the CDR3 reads CASRRVSAFQETQYF. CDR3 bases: TGTGCCAGCAGGCGGGTTTCGGCATTCCAAGAGACCCAGTACTTC.

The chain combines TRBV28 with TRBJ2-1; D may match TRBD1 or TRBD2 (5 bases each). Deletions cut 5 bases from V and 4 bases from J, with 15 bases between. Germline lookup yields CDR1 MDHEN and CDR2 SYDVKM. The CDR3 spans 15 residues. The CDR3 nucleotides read TGTGCCAGCAGTCGGGGCGGACCCCTTTACAATGAGCAGTTCTTC. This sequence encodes CASSRGGPLYNEQFF.

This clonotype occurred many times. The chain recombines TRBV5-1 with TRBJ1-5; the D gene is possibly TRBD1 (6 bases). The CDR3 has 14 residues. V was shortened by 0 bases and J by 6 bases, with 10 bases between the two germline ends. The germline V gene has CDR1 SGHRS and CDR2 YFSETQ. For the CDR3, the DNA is TGCGCCAGCAGCTTGGCAGGGGATTCTCAGCCCCAGCATTTT. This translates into CASSLAGDSQPQHF.

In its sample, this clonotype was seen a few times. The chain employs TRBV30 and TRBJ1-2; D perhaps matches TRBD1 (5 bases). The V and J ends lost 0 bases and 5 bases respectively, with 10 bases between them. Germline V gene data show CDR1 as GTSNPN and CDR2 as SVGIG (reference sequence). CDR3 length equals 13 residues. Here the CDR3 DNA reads TGTGCCTGGAGTGTACGACAGCCTTATGGCTACACCTTC. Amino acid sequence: CAWSVRQPYGYTF.

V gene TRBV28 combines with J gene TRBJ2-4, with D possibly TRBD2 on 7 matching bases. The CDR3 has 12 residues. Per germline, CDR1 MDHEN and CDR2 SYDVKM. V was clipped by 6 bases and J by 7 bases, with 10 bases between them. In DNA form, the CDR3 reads TGTGCCAGCAGGTCGGGGGGCAACATTCAGTACTTC. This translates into CASRSGGNIQYF. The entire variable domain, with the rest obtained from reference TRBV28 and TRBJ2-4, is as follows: DVKVTQSSRYLVKRTGEKVFLECVQDMDHENMFWYRQDPGLGLRLIYFSYDVKMKEKGDIPEGYSVSREKKERFSLILESASTNQTSMYLCASRSGGNIQYFGAGTRLSVL.

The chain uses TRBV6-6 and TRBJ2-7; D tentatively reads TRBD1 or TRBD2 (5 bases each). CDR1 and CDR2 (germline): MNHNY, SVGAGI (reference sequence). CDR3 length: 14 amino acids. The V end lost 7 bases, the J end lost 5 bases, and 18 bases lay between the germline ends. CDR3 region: CASTTGARENEQYF. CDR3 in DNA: TGTGCCAGCACTACCGGGGCAAGGGAGAACGAGCAGTACTTC.